A selection of T cell receptor beta chains follows, all from one sample in a study of cytomegalovirus exposure and HLA in healthy donors. Only in-frame clones appear in the TCRdb table, and some are missing; sequencing was by immunoSEQ multiplex PCR. Here the sample spans roughly 120,000 clones, around 85% being singletons. The source material was PBMCs. Receptors originate from a man aged 30 to 39 in good health and CMV-seropositive. Both conserved end residues are part of each CDR3. The D gene is left open where the match is weak.

v_gene,j_gene,d_gene,CDR3aa
TRBV18,TRBJ2-5,-,CASSPAGQETQYF
TRBV4-3,TRBJ2-7,TRBD1,CASSRHKTGGEPYEQYF
TRBV30,TRBJ2-1,-,CASNRGGNEQFF
TRBV6-5,TRBJ2-7,TRBD1,CASSWTGSEQYF
TRBV7-2,TRBJ2-2,TRBD2,CASSPWGGTGELFF
TRBV25-1,TRBJ2-2,TRBD1,CASSNTGEHTGELFF
TRBV7-9,TRBJ2-3,TRBD2,CASRPLGLAGELETNTQYF
TRBV7-9,TRBJ2-4,TRBD1,CASSQVTGENIQYF
TRBV7-3,TRBJ2-3,TRBD2,CASSWVGGTSFDTQYF
TRBV19,TRBJ1-6,-,CASSPGSISPLHF
TRBV4-1,TRBJ1-6,TRBD1,CASSQGFLGQGNNSPLHF